This T cell receptor beta chain derives from a study of shared T cell receptors in the human thymus. Data came from immunoSEQ multiplex PCR; TCRdb stores just in-frame clones and leaves some out. The sample carries about 660,000 clones, 85% to 90% recorded once. Trimming removed 2 bases from V and 2 bases from J, with 13 bases in between. The V gene's germline CDR1 is SGHVS and CDR2 FNYEAQ. This CDR3 is built from 15 residues. This sample was shared with a second study, whose subject was human thymus T cells. According to that study: Blood and thymic repertoires both appeared biased in V and J gene usage.

The sequence was collected from a boy in the first two years of life with a congenital heart defect. The rearrangement links TRBV7-6 to TRBJ2-7; TRBD2 might be the D (5 bases). The sample comprised thymocytes. CDR3 residues: CASSLKAGGTYEQYF. In nucleotides, the CDR3 is TGTGCCAGCAGCTTAAAGGCGGGCGGCACCTACGAGCAGTACTTC.